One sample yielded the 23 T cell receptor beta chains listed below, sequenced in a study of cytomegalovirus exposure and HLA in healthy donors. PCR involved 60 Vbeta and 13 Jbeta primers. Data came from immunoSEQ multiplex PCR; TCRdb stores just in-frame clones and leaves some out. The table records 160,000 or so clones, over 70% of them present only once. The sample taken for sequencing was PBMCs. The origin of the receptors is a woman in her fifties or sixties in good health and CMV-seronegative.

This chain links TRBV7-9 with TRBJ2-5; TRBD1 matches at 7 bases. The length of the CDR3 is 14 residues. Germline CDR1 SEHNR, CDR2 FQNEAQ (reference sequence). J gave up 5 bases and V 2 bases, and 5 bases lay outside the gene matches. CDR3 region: CASSLKGAVETQYF. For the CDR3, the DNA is TGTGCCAGCAGCTTAAAGGGGGCCGTGGAGACCCAGTACTTC.

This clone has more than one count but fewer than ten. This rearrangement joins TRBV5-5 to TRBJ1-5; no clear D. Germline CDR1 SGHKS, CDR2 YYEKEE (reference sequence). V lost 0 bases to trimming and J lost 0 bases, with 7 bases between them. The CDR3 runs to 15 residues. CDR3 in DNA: TGTGCCAGCAGCTTGGACGGGTATAGCAATCAGCCCCAGCATTTT. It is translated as CASSLDGYSNQPQHF.

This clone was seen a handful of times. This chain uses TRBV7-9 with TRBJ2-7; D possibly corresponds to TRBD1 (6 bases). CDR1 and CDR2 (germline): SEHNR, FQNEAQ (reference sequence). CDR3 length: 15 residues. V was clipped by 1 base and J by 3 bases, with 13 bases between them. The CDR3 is CASSLVTGQIYEQYF. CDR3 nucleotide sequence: TGTGCCAGCAGCTTAGTAACGGGACAAATCTACGAGCAGTACTTC.

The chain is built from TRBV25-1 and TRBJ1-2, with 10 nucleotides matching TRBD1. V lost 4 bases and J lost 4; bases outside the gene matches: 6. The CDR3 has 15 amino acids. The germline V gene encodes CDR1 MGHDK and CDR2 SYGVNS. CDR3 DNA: TGTGCCAGCAGTGTTGGGACAGGGGCAGCCTATGGCTACACCTTC. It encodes CASSVGTGAAYGYTF.

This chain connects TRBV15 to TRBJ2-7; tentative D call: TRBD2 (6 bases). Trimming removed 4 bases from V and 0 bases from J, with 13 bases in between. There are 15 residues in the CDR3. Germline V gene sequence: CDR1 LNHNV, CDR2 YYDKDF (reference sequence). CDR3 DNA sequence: TGTGCCACCAGCAAGGCGGGGTCCAGCTCCTACGAGCAGTACTTC. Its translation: CATSKAGSSSYEQYF.

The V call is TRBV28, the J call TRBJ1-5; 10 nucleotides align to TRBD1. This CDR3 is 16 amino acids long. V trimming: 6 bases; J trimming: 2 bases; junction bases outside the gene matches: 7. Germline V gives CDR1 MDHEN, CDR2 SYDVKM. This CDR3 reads CASSPLGQGGNQPQHF. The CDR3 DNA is TGTGCCAGCAGCCCTCTCGGACAGGGGGGCAATCAGCCCCAGCATTTT.

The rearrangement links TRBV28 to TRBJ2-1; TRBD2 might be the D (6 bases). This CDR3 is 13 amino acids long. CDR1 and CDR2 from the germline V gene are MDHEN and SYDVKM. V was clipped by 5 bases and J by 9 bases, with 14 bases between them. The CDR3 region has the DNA TGTGCCAGCAGTCCGGGACTTTCCACTGAGCAGTTCTTC. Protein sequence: CASSPGLSTEQFF.

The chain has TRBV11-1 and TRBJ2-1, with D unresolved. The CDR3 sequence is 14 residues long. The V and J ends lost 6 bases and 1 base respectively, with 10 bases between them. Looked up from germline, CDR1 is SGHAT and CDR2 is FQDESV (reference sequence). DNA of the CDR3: TGTGCCAGCAGGGCCACAGATTCCTACAATGAGCAGTTCTTC. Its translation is CASRATDSYNEQFF.

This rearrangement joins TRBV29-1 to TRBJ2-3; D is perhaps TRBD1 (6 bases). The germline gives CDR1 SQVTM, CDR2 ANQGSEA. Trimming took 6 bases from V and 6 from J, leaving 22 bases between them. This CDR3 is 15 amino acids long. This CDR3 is CSVDNRVLSLDTQYF. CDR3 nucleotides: TGCAGCGTAGACAACAGGGTATTGAGTTTGGATACGCAGTATTTT.

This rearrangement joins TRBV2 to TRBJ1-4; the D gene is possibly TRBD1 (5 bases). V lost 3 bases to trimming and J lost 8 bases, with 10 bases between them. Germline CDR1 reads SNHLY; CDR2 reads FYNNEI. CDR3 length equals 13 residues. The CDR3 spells CASSEGPGEKLFF. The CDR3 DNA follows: TGTGCCAGCAGTGAGGGGCCCGGCGAAAAACTGTTTTTT.

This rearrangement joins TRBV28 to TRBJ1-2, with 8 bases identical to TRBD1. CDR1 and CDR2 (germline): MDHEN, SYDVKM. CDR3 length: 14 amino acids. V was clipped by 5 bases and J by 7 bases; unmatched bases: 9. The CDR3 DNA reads TGTGCCAGCAGTCCCCGGAGCAGGGGGCTTGGCTACACCTTC. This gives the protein CASSPRSRGLGYTF.

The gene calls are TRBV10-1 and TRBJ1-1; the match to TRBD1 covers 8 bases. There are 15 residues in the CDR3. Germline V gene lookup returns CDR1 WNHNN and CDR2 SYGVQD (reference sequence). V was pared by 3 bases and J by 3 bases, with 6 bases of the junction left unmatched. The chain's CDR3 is CASSDRGPWDTEAFF. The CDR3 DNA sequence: TGCGCCAGCAGTGACAGGGGGCCATGGGACACTGAAGCTTTCTTT.

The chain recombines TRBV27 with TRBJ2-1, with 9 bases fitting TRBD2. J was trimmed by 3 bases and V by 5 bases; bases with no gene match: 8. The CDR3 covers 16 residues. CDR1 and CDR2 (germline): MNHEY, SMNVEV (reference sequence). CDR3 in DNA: TGTGCCAGCAGTCTACTAGTAGCGGGAGTCTACAATGAGCAGTTCTTC. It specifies CASSLLVAGVYNEQFF.

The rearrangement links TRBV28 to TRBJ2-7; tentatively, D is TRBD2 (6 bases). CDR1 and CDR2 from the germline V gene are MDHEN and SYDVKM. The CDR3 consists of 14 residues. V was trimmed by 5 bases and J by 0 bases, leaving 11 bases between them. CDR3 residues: CASSTPGSSYEQYF. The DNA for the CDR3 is TGTGCCAGCAGTACCCCCGGGAGCTCCTACGAGCAGTACTTC. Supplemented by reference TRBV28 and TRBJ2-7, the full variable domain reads DVKVTQSSRYLVKRTGEKVFLECVQDMDHENMFWYRQDPGLGLRLIYFSYDVKMKEKGDIPEGYSVSREKKERFSLILESASTNQTSMYLCASSTPGSSYEQYFGPGTRLTVT.

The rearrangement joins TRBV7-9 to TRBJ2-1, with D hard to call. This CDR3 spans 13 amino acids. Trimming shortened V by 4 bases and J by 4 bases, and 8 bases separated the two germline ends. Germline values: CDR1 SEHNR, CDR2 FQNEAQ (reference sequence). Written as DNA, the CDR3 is TGTGCCAGCAGCTCAGACGGGTACAATGAGCAGTTCTTC. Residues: CASSSDGYNEQFF. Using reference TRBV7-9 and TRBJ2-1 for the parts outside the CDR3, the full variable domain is DTGVSQNPRHKITKRGQNVTFRCDPISEHNRLYWYRQTLGQGPEFLTYFQNEAQLEKSRLLSDRFSAERPKGSFSTLEIQRTEQGDSAMYLCASSSDGYNEQFFGPGTRLTVL.

The chain's CDR3 is CAWSVQGNEKLFF. DNA for the CDR3: TGTGCCTGGAGTGTACAGGGTAATGAAAAACTGTTTTTT. The V and J genes are TRBV30 and TRBJ1-4; tentatively, D is TRBD1 (6 bases). The germline gives CDR1 GTSNPN, CDR2 SVGIG (reference sequence). There are 13 residues in the CDR3. Trimming stripped 0 bases from V and 4 bases from J, with 6 bases between.

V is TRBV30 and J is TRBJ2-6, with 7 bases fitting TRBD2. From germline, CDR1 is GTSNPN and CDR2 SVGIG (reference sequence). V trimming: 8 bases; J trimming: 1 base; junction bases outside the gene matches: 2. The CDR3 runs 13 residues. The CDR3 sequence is CAGGGSGANVLTF. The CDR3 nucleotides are TGTGCCGGGGGGGGTTCTGGGGCCAACGTCCTGACTTTC.

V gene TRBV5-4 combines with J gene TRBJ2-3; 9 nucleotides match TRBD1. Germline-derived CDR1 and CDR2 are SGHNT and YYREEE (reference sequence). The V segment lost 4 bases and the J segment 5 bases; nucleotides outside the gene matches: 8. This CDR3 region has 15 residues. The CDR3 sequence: CASSHPGQGEDTQYF. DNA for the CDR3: TGTGCCAGCAGCCACCCGGGACAGGGAGAAGATACGCAGTATTTT.

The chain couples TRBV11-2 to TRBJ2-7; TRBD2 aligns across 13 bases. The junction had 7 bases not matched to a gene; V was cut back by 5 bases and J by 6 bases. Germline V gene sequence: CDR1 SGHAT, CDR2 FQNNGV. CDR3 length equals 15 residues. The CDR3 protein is CASSVETSGRPEQYF. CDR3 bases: TGTGCCAGCAGCGTGGAGACTAGCGGGAGGCCCGAGCAGTACTTC.

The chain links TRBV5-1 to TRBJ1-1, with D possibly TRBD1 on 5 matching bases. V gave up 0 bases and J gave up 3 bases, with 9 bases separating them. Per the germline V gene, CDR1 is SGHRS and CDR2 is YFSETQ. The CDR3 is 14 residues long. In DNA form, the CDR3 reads TGCGCCAGCAGCTTGGAGGGGAGGGACACTGAAGCTTTCTTT. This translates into CASSLEGRDTEAFF.

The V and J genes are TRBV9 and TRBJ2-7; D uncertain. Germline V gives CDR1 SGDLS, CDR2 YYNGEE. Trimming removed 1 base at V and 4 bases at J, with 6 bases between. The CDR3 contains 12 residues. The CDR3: CASSVMEYEQYF. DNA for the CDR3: TGTGCCAGCAGCGTAATGGAGTACGAGCAGTACTTC.

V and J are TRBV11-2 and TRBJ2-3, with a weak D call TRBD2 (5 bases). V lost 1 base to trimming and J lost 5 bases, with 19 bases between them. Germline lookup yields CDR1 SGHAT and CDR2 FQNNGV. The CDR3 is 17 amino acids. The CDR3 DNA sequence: TGTGCCAGCAGCTTAGGCCGGGCTAGCCCGGGCAGAGATACGCAGTATTTT. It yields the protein CASSLGRASPGRDTQYF.

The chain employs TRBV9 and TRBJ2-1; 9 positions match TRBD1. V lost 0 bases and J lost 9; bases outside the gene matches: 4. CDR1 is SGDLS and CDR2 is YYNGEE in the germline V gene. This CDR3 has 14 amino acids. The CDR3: CASSVGGQGREQFF. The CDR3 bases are TGTGCCAGCAGCGTAGGGGGACAGGGACGTGAGCAGTTCTTC. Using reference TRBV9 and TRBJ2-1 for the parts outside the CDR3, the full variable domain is DSGVTQTPKHLITATGQRVTLRCSPRSGDLSVYWYQQSLDQGLQFLIQYYNGEERAKGNILERFSAQQFPDLHSELNLSSLELGDSALYFCASSVGGQGREQFFGPGTRLTVL.